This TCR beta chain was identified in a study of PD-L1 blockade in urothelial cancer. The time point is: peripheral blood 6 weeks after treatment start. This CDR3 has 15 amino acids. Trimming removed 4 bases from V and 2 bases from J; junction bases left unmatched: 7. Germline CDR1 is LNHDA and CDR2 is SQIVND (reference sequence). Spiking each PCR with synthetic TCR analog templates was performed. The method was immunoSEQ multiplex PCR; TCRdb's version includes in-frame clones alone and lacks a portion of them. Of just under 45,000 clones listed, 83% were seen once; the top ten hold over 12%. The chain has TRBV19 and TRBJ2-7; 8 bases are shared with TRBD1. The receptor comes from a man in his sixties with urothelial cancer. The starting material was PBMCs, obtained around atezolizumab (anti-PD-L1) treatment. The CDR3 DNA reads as TGTGCCAGTAGTACCGGACAGGGCGGGCCCTACGAGCAGTACTTC. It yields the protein CASSTGQGGPYEQYF.